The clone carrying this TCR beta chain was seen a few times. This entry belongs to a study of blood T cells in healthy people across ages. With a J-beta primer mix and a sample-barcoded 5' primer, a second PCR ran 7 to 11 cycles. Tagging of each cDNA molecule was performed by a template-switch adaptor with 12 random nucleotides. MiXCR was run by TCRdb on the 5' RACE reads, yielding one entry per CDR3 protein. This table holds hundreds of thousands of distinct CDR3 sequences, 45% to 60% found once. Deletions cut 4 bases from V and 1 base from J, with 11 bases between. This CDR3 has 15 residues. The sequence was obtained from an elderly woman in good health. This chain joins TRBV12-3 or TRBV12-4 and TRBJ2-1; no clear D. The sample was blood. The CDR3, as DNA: TGTGCCAGCAGTTATCTGGGCAGATCCTACAATGAGCAGTTCTTC. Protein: CASSYLGRSYNEQFF.